These T cell receptor beta chains were read from a single sample in a study of cytomegalovirus exposure and HLA in healthy donors. Some clones are missing from TCRdb's copy, which holds only in-frame ones; the method was immunoSEQ multiplex PCR. This sample has 120,000 to 150,000 clones, with roughly a tenth found just once. Sequenced: PBMCs. These receptors all stem from a male donor in good health and CMV-seronegative. Both conserved end residues are part of each CDR3.

v_call: TRBV11-2; j_call: TRBJ1-2; cdr3_aa: CASSSGRLDTF
v_call: TRBV7-8; j_call: TRBJ2-7; cdr3_aa: CASSFYMGQGVHEQYF
v_call: TRBV7-9; j_call: TRBJ1-6; cdr3_aa: CASMLGAAYNSPLHF
v_call: TRBV2; j_call: TRBJ2-1; cdr3_aa: CATSPQSNLAGLFF
v_call: TRBV5-8; j_call: TRBJ1-3; cdr3_aa: CASSLGQLSSGNTIYF
v_call: TRBV11-2; j_call: TRBJ2-5; cdr3_aa: CASSLVGSRETQYF
v_call: TRBV5-6; j_call: TRBJ2-5; cdr3_aa: CASSLYREQETQYF
v_call: TRBV7-9; j_call: TRBJ1-1; cdr3_aa: CASSLVQGTAEAFF
v_call: TRBV18; j_call: TRBJ1-5; cdr3_aa: CASSTGSNQPQHF
v_call: TRBV18; j_call: TRBJ2-3; cdr3_aa: CASSPRDTQYF
v_call: TRBV25-1; j_call: TRBJ2-6; cdr3_aa: CASSEPGAGANVLTF
v_call: TRBV10-3; j_call: TRBJ2-7; cdr3_aa: CAAVADRDGEQYF
v_call: TRBV4-3; j_call: TRBJ2-3; cdr3_aa: CASSQDPPGGSRGGRATQYF
v_call: TRBV12-5; j_call: TRBJ1-1; cdr3_aa: CASGVQGSPEAFF
v_call: TRBV6-1; j_call: TRBJ1-6; cdr3_aa: CASSLTGLEIHF
v_call: TRBV28; j_call: TRBJ1-5; cdr3_aa: CASSLLGGTGGNQPQHF
v_call: TRBV25-1; j_call: TRBJ1-6; cdr3_aa: CASSESHDRVGNSPLHF
v_call: TRBV4-3; j_call: TRBJ1-5; cdr3_aa: CASSVSGGNQPQHF
v_call: TRBV9; j_call: TRBJ2-7; cdr3_aa: CASSGRGSTYEQYF
v_call: TRBV28; j_call: TRBJ1-5; cdr3_aa: CASSLSSGVASNQPQHF
v_call: TRBV5-4; j_call: TRBJ2-6; cdr3_aa: CATQGSQGLAGANVLTF
v_call: TRBV7-8; j_call: TRBJ2-4; cdr3_aa: CASSLGPGVGNIQYF
v_call: TRBV4-2; j_call: TRBJ1-2; cdr3_aa: CASSQEGTGGYGYTF
v_call: TRBV28; j_call: TRBJ2-3; cdr3_aa: CASSFKDSVGTDTQYF
v_call: TRBV4-2; j_call: TRBJ1-1; cdr3_aa: CASSQGQLNTEAFF
v_call: TRBV19; j_call: TRBJ1-5; cdr3_aa: CASRRDRGTDQPQHF
v_call: TRBV5-1; j_call: TRBJ1-5; cdr3_aa: CASSLEGVSNQPQHF
v_call: TRBV7-9; j_call: TRBJ1-1; cdr3_aa: CAAGETEAFF
v_call: TRBV28; j_call: TRBJ1-5; cdr3_aa: CASSPDSHNQPQHF
v_call: TRBV4-2; j_call: TRBJ2-7; cdr3_aa: CASSQDRDKPSYEQYF
v_call: TRBV9; j_call: TRBJ1-5; cdr3_aa: CASSEEGTGEEPQHF